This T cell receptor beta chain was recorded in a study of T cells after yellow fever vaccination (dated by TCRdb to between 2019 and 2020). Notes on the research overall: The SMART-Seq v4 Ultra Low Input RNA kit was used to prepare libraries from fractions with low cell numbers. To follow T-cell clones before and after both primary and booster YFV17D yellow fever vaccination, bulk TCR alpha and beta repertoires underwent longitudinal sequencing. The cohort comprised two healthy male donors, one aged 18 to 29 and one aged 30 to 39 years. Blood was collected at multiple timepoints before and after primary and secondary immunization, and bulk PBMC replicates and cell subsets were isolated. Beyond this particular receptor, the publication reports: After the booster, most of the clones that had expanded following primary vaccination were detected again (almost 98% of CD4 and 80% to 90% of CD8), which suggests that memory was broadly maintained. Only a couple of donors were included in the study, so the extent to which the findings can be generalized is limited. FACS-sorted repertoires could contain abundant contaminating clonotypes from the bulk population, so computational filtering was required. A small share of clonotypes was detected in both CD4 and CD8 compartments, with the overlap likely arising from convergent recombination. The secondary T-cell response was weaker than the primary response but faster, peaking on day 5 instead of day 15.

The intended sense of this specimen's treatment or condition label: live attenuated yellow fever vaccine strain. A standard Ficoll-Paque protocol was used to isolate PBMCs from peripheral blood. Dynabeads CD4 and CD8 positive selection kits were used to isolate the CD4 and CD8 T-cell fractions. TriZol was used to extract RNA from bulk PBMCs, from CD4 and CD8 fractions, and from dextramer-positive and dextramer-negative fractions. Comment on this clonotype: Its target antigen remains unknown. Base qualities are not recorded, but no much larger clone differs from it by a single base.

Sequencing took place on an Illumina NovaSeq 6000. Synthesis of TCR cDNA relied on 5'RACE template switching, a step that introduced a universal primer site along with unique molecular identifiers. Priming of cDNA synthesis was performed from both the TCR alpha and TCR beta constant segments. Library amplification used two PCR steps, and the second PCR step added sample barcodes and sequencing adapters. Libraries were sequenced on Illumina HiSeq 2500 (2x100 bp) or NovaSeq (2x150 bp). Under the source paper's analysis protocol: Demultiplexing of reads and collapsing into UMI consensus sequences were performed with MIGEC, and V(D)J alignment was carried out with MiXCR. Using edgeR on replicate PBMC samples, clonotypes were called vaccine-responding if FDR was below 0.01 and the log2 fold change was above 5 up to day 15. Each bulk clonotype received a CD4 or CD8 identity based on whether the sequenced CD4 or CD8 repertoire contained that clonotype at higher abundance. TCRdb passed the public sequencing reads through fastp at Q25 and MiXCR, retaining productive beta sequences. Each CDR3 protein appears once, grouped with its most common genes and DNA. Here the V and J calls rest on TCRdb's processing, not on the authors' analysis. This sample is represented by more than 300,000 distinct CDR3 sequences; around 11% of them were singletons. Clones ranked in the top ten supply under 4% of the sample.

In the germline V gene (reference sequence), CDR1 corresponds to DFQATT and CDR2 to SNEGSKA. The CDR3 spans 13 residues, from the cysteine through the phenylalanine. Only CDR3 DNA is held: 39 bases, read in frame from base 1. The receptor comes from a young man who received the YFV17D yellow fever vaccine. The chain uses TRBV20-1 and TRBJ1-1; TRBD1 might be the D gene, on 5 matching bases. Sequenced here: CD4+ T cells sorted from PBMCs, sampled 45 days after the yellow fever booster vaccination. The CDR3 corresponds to CNNLQGQGTEAFF. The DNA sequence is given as TGCAACAACCTCCAGGGTCAGGGAACTGAAGCTTTCTTT.